The rows below give T cell receptor beta chains drawn from one sample of a study of shared clonotypes between healthy human individuals. Sequenced by immunoSEQ multiplex PCR; TCRdb stores in-frame clones only, minus some. The sample consists of approximately 840,000 clones, 90% to 97% of them appearing once. Sequencing was performed on naive CD8+ T cells sorted from blood. The receptors derive from a man aged 30-40 years in good health. The CDR3 runs from the conserved cysteine through the conserved F or W. Each record gives: CDR3 DNA, CDR3 protein, D gene, V gene, clone size, CDR3 length, J gene. D genes are given only for firm matches. Where a row states a size, it is once, few, many or the class of an expanded clone; other rows omit it.

CDR3 DNA: TGCGCCAGCAGCCAAGATGGGGGGATCGGGGACACCTCGGGCGAGCAGTACTTC
CDR3 protein: CASSQDGGIGDTSGEQYF
D gene: NA
V gene: TRBV4-3
clone size: NA
CDR3 length: 18
J gene: TRBJ2-7

CDR3 DNA: TGTGCCAGCAGTGGGACTAGCGGGAGCTCCTACAATGAGCAGTTCTTC
CDR3 protein: CASSGTSGSSYNEQFF
D gene: TRBD2
V gene: TRBV28
clone size: NA
CDR3 length: 16
J gene: TRBJ2-1

CDR3 DNA: TGTGCCAGCAGCCCACCGGGGGTAAACAATGAGCAGTTCTTC
CDR3 protein: CASSPPGVNNEQFF
D gene: NA
V gene: TRBV5-4
clone size: NA
CDR3 length: 14
J gene: TRBJ2-1

CDR3 DNA: TGTGCCAGCAGCCCTTGGGACAGGGGTTCAGAGACCCAGTACTTC
CDR3 protein: CASSPWDRGSETQYF
D gene: TRBD1
V gene: TRBV7-9
clone size: NA
CDR3 length: 15
J gene: TRBJ2-5

CDR3 DNA: TGTGCCACCACCCGGACTAGCGGCTCCTACGAGCAGTACTTC
CDR3 protein: CATTRTSGSYEQYF
D gene: TRBD2
V gene: TRBV2
clone size: NA
CDR3 length: 14
J gene: TRBJ2-7

CDR3 DNA: TGTGCCAGCAGCTTGGGAGGAACCTACGAGCAGTACTTC
CDR3 protein: CASSLGGTYEQYF
D gene: NA
V gene: TRBV5-6
clone size: NA
CDR3 length: 13
J gene: TRBJ2-7

CDR3 DNA: TGTGCCAGCAGCCGAGCGGGAACGCCAGGTGAGCAGTTCTTC
CDR3 protein: CASSRAGTPGEQFF
D gene: TRBD2
V gene: TRBV6-6
clone size: NA
CDR3 length: 14
J gene: TRBJ2-1

CDR3 DNA: TGTGCCAGCAGCTTAGGCCCCAGGGTAGGGGAGCAGTACTTC
CDR3 protein: CASSLGPRVGEQYF
D gene: NA
V gene: TRBV13
clone size: NA
CDR3 length: 14
J gene: TRBJ2-7

CDR3 DNA: TGTGCCAGCAGGTCCGGGGAAAGCAGCTCCTACGAGCAGTACTTC
CDR3 protein: CASRSGESSSYEQYF
D gene: NA
V gene: TRBV7-9
clone size: NA
CDR3 length: 15
J gene: TRBJ2-7

CDR3 DNA: TGTGCCAGCAGCTTATCGACGGATTACAATGAGCAGTTCTTC
CDR3 protein: CASSLSTDYNEQFF
D gene: NA
V gene: TRBV11-2
clone size: NA
CDR3 length: 14
J gene: TRBJ2-1

CDR3 DNA: TGCGCCAGCAGCCAAGTGCAGGCACATCAGCCCCAGCATTTT
CDR3 protein: CASSQVQAHQPQHF
D gene: NA
V gene: TRBV4-3
clone size: once
CDR3 length: 14
J gene: TRBJ1-5

CDR3 DNA: TGTGCCAGCAGCCCGGGACCGGAGAAGGGCAATCAGCCCCAGCATTTT
CDR3 protein: CASSPGPEKGNQPQHF
D gene: NA
V gene: TRBV5-6
clone size: NA
CDR3 length: 16
J gene: TRBJ1-5

CDR3 DNA: TGTGCCAGCAGCTCAACAGTAGCGGGAGGTTTCACAGATACGCAGTATTTT
CDR3 protein: CASSSTVAGGFTDTQYF
D gene: TRBD2
V gene: TRBV5-4
clone size: NA
CDR3 length: 17
J gene: TRBJ2-3

CDR3 DNA: TGTGCCAGCAGCTTGGACGTATCCTACGAGCAGTACTTC
CDR3 protein: CASSLDVSYEQYF
D gene: NA
V gene: TRBV5-4
clone size: once
CDR3 length: 13
J gene: TRBJ2-7

CDR3 DNA: TGTGCCAGCTCTCCCGGACAGGGGGTGAGCACAGATACGCAGTATTTT
CDR3 protein: CASSPGQGVSTDTQYF
D gene: TRBD1
V gene: TRBV18
clone size: NA
CDR3 length: 16
J gene: TRBJ2-3

CDR3 DNA: TGTGCCAGCAGCTTTAGGGAAAAACTGTTTTTT
CDR3 protein: CASSFREKLFF
D gene: NA
V gene: TRBV7-2
clone size: NA
CDR3 length: 11
J gene: TRBJ1-4

CDR3 DNA: TGCGCCAGCAGCTTGGGCCAGGGCCCCGTTGTCTACGAGCAGTACTTC
CDR3 protein: CASSLGQGPVVYEQYF
D gene: NA
V gene: TRBV5-1
clone size: NA
CDR3 length: 16
J gene: TRBJ2-7

CDR3 DNA: TGTGCCAGCATGACGTCGGGGGGAGCCAAAAACATTCAGTACTTC
CDR3 protein: CASMTSGGAKNIQYF
D gene: TRBD2
V gene: TRBV2
clone size: NA
CDR3 length: 15
J gene: TRBJ2-4

CDR3 DNA: TGTGCCAGTAGTGTCGGTGTAAGGGGCTACACCTTC
CDR3 protein: CASSVGVRGYTF
D gene: NA
V gene: TRBV19
clone size: NA
CDR3 length: 12
J gene: TRBJ1-2

CDR3 DNA: TGCAGCGTTAAAAGGGCAGGGGGATACTACGAGCAGTACTTC
CDR3 protein: CSVKRAGGYYEQYF
D gene: TRBD1
V gene: TRBV29-1
clone size: once
CDR3 length: 14
J gene: TRBJ2-7

CDR3 DNA: TGTGCCAGCAGTCAGAGCGGGATGAGCTCCTACGAGCAGTACTTC
CDR3 protein: CASSQSGMSSYEQYF
D gene: TRBD2
V gene: TRBV6-5
clone size: NA
CDR3 length: 15
J gene: TRBJ2-7

CDR3 DNA: TGCAGCGTTTTAGCGGAATCAGCCTACGAGCAGTACTTC
CDR3 protein: CSVLAESAYEQYF
D gene: NA
V gene: TRBV29-1
clone size: NA
CDR3 length: 13
J gene: TRBJ2-7

CDR3 DNA: TGTGCCAGCAGAGTAAACACTGAAGCTTTCTTT
CDR3 protein: CASRVNTEAFF
D gene: NA
V gene: TRBV6-5
clone size: NA
CDR3 length: 11
J gene: TRBJ1-1

CDR3 DNA: TGTGCCAGCAGCGAAAGCTCCTACGAGCAGTACTTC
CDR3 protein: CASSESSYEQYF
D gene: NA
V gene: TRBV5-4
clone size: once
CDR3 length: 12
J gene: TRBJ2-7